This T cell receptor beta chain stems from a study of T cells in Graves' hyperthyroidism and ophthalmopathy. General study results and limits: Most clonotypes expanded in the thyroid (above 0.001) were also present in blood. It was a median roughly 6.5 months before onset that the model predicted ophthalmopathy.

Regions amplified from RNA transcripts were the TCR beta CDR3 regions. The TCR CDR3 was amplified in a first-round RT-PCR using the HTBI primer set. TCRdb processed the multiplex PCR reads anew with MiXCR; each CDR3 protein has one entry. The data contain some 360,000 distinct CDR3 sequences, around 18% of them singletons. At least 3 on the Clinical Activity Score was recorded for ophthalmopathy patients, who also had NOSPECS grade at least 4 and duration under 3 months. Those patients with uncontrolled infection, other autoimmune disease, pregnancy or lactation were excluded. Relative to its sample, this clonotype is medium-sized. What it recognizes is unknown. The CDR3 extends over 13 amino acids. CDR1 is MNHEY, CDR2 SVGAGI, per germline. The V and J ends lost 7 bases and 8 bases respectively, with 17 bases between them.

This TCR was recovered from a middle-aged woman with Graves' ophthalmopathy. This chain links TRBV6-5 with TRBJ1-1; D gene unclear. Sequenced material: blood. CDR3 protein: CASIKRGQDEAFF. The CDR3 DNA reads as TGTGCCAGCATTAAACGAGGGCAGGACGAAGCTTTCTTT.